These 21 T cell receptor beta chains were sequenced from one sample in a study of spatial heterogeneity in lung cancer. Time point here: sample taken at primary tumor resection. The input material, whole RNA from tumor, nontumor lung or frozen PBMC, was sequenced unsorted. TCRdb analysed the 5' RACE reads with MiXCR anew, one entry per CDR3 protein. The sample consists of 25,000 or so distinct CDR3 sequences, around 4.7% of them appearing once. Sample: PBMCs, taken at surgery. The receptors were gathered from a male donor with early-stage non-small cell lung cancer.

This clonotype was recorded many times. The chain is built from TRBV7-2 and TRBJ1-5; 7 bases line up with TRBD1. V lost 1 base and J lost 3; bases outside the gene matches: 3. The CDR3 has 15 amino acids. Looked up from germline, CDR1 is SGHTA and CDR2 is FQGNSA. In DNA, the CDR3 is TGTGCCAGCAGCTTAGTCAGGGGGTCCAATCAGCCCCAGCATTTT. The encoded protein is CASSLVRGSNQPQHF.

This clonotype was recorded many times. CDR3 nucleotide sequence: TGCGCCAGCAGCATAGGACAGGGGCACTACGAGCAGTACTTC. Translated: CASSIGQGHYEQYF. The chain combines TRBV5-1 with TRBJ2-7, with 9 bases fitting TRBD1. With 4 bases clipped from V and 3 bases from J, the junction kept 5 bases outside the gene matches. This CDR3 region has 14 residues. Per the germline V gene, CDR1 is SGHRS and CDR2 is YFSETQ.

This clonotype was counted at least ten times. The chain has TRBV19 and TRBJ2-3; the D gene is possibly TRBD1 (5 bases). The CDR3 runs 14 residues. Germline V CDR1 and CDR2: LNHDA, SQIVND (reference sequence). Trimming took off 7 bases at V and 2 bases at J, with 13 bases between the two ends. DNA of the CDR3: TGTGCCAGTACCGAGTCAGGGAACACAGATACGCAGTATTTT. Protein: CASTESGNTDTQYF.

At least ten counts were recorded for this clonotype. This chain joins TRBV14 and TRBJ1-1; D unresolved. The germline V and J ends were trimmed by 1 base and 5 bases, with 2 bases remaining between them. This CDR3 comprises 11 residues. The germline V gene encodes CDR1 SGHDN and CDR2 FVKESK. Written as DNA, the CDR3 is TGTGCCAGCAGCCAAGGAACTGAAGCTTTCTTT. Protein product: CASSQGTEAFF.

At least ten counts were recorded for this clonotype. The chain joins TRBV7-9 to TRBJ1-2; TRBD1 is a possible D gene (5 bases). Germline lookup yields CDR1 SEHNR and CDR2 FQNEAQ (reference sequence). Trimming removed 1 base from V and 2 bases from J, with 5 bases in between. CDR3 length: 13 residues. The CDR3 sequence: CASSLGQNYGYTF. The CDR3 region has the DNA TGTGCCAGCAGCTTAGGACAGAACTATGGCTACACCTTC. Combining the CDR3 with reference TRBV7-9 and TRBJ1-2 gives the whole variable domain DTGVSQNPRHKITKRGQNVTFRCDPISEHNRLYWYRQTLGQGPEFLTYFQNEAQLEKSRLLSDRFSAERPKGSFSTLEIQRTEQGDSAMYLCASSLGQNYGYTFGSGTRLTVV.

This clonotype has ten or more counts. The chain recombines TRBV4-2 with TRBJ2-3; TRBD2 matches 15 bases. The CDR3 runs 18 residues. CDR1 is LGHNA and CDR2 is YNFKEQ in the germline V gene. Trimming cost V 4 bases and J 1 base; bases outside gene matches: 6. The CDR3 DNA sequence: TGTGCCAGCAGCCCCGGGACTAGCGGGGGGCGGGGCACAGATACGCAGTATTTT. This translates into CASSPGTSGGRGTDTQYF.

In this sample, this clonotype turned up many times. The chain carries TRBV7-9 and TRBJ2-7, with D maybe TRBD1 (5 bases). Germline CDR1 SEHNR, CDR2 FQNEAQ (reference sequence). V dropped 3 bases and J dropped 6 bases, with 15 bases sitting between them. The CDR3 sequence is 14 residues long. The DNA of the CDR3 is TGTGCCAGCAGCTTTTCCCAGGGAAGTTTCGAGCAGTACTTC. Protein: CASSFSQGSFEQYF.

This clonotype was counted ten times or more. The chain employs TRBV6-6 and TRBJ1-1; D gene uncertain. Germline V gene data show CDR1 as MNHNY and CDR2 as SVGAGI (reference sequence). The CDR3 contains 13 residues. Trimming shortened V by 4 bases and J by 2 bases, and 8 bases separated the two germline ends. The CDR3 is CASSFTANTEAFF. In DNA form, the CDR3 reads TGTGCCAGCAGTTTTACAGCAAACACTGAAGCTTTCTTT.

This clonotype was seen many times. The chain has TRBV2 and TRBJ2-5; the D gene is possibly TRBD2 (7 bases). This CDR3 has 14 residues. Trimming left V 2 bases short and J 4 bases short, with 11 bases between. Germline V gene lookup returns CDR1 SNHLY and CDR2 FYNNEI. CDR3 nucleotides: TGTGCCAGCAGTGAAATGGGGGGGCTAGAGACCCAGTACTTC. The encoded protein is CASSEMGGLETQYF.

This clonotype came up many times. This rearrangement joins TRBV14 to TRBJ1-2, with 7 bases lining up with TRBD1. CDR3 length: 15 residues. The germline CDR1 and CDR2 sequences are SGHDN and FVKESK. With 1 base clipped from V and 6 bases from J, the junction kept 8 bases outside the gene matches. The CDR3: CASSQVVGQAHGYTF. The CDR3 region has the DNA TGTGCCAGCAGCCAAGTTGTAGGACAGGCTCATGGCTACACCTTC.

The sample holds many counts of this clonotype. V usage is TRBV12-3 or TRBV12-4 and J usage is TRBJ1-2, with TRBD1 as a possible D gene (5 bases). The CDR3 totals 15 residues. V was shortened by 6 bases and J by 0 bases, with 14 bases between the two germline ends. In DNA, the CDR3 is TGTGCCAGCAGGGAACGGGGGATAGCTAACTATGGCTACACCTTC. Its protein product is CASRERGIANYGYTF.

In this sample, this clonotype turned up many times. The chain has TRBV7-6 and TRBJ1-1; D possibly corresponds to TRBD1 (5 bases). This CDR3 spans 13 amino acids. Trimming removed 1 base from V and 8 bases from J, with 11 bases in between. The germline V gene has CDR1 SGHVS and CDR2 FNYEAQ. CDR3 sequence: CASSLGHGAEAFF. CDR3 DNA: TGTGCCAGCAGCTTAGGTCACGGGGCAGAAGCTTTCTTT.

This clonotype was seen many times. CDR3 DNA: TGTGCCAGCAGTTCTATATCCGCAAACGCCTACGAGCAGTACTTC. It codes for CASSSISANAYEQYF. The chain has TRBV27 and TRBJ2-7; D gene uncertain. CDR3 size: 15 residues. V was cut by 4 bases and J by 2 bases, with 15 bases left in between. Germline-derived CDR1 and CDR2 are MNHEY and SMNVEV (reference sequence).

This clonotype was counted between two and nine times. J is TRBJ2-2 and V is TRBV12-3 or TRBV12-4, with a possible D match to TRBD2 (6 bases). V was pared by 5 bases and J by 4 bases, with 23 bases between. This CDR3 contains 18 residues. CDR3 sequence reads: CASSRASILARATGELFF. The CDR3 nucleotides read TGTGCCAGCAGTCGAGCCTCAATTCTAGCGAGGGCCACCGGGGAGCTGTTTTTT.

This chain uses TRBV6-1 with TRBJ2-7, with a weak D call TRBD1 (6 bases). V dropped 3 bases and J dropped 0 bases, with 12 bases sitting between them. In germline, CDR1 is MNHNS, CDR2 SASEGT. The CDR3 covers 15 residues. The CDR3 reads CASSDMGAASYEQYF. As DNA, the CDR3 is TGTGCCAGCAGTGACATGGGGGCGGCCTCCTACGAGCAGTACTTC.

The sample holds many counts of this clonotype. This chain links TRBV30 with TRBJ2-5, with 14 bases lining up with TRBD2. CDR1 is GTSNPN and CDR2 is SVGIG in the germline V gene (reference sequence). This CDR3 is 16 amino acids long. Trimming removed 4 bases from V and 5 bases from J; junction bases left unmatched: 9. The CDR3 here is CAWTTGLAGARETQYF. In DNA form, the CDR3 reads TGTGCCTGGACTACGGGACTAGCGGGAGCGCGGGAGACCCAGTACTTC.

This clonotype is medium-sized by share. The V call is TRBV29-1, the J call TRBJ1-2; D is unclear. This CDR3 is 12 amino acids long. Germline-derived CDR1 and CDR2 are SQVTM and ANQGSEA. V gave up 4 bases and J gave up 8 bases, with 14 bases separating them. The CDR3 is CSVGEVMRGYTF. Written as DNA, the CDR3 is TGCAGCGTTGGGGAGGTCATGCGGGGCTACACCTTC.

This clonotype was detected only a few times. The chain links TRBV6-1 to TRBJ2-1; the D is unclear. The CDR3 has 14 residues. Germline V gives CDR1 MNHNS, CDR2 SASEGT. V was cut by 4 bases and J by 8 bases, with 15 bases left in between. The CDR3 DNA is TGTGCCAGCAGTGCGGATCAGTTAGGGCATGAGCAGTTCTTC. This encodes CASSADQLGHEQFF.

In its sample, this clonotype was seen many times. The chain has TRBV19 and TRBJ1-2; no clear D. Germline V gene lookup returns CDR1 LNHDA and CDR2 SQIVND (reference sequence). The length of the CDR3 is 12 residues. Trimming removed 4 bases at V and 6 bases at J, with 9 bases between. The CDR3 sequence is CASSTTAHGYTF. The CDR3, as DNA: TGTGCCAGTAGTACGACGGCGCATGGCTACACCTTC.

This clonotype was seen ten or more times. One junction end disagrees with the germline gene, perhaps due to a read error. The rearrangement joins TRBV27 to TRBJ2-1; D ambiguous. The CDR3 has 8 residues. Germline CDR1 reads MNHEY; CDR2 reads SMNVEV (reference sequence). CDR3 sequence (DNA): TGTTCCTCCAATGAGCAGTTCTTC. Its translation is CSSNEQFF.

The table lists this clonotype with many counts. The chain uses TRBV28 and TRBJ2-1, with 8 positions matching TRBD1. With 4 bases clipped from V and 3 bases from J, the junction kept 5 bases outside the gene matches. The CDR3 runs to 15 residues. Germline V gene lookup returns CDR1 MDHEN and CDR2 SYDVKM. CDR3 in amino acids: CASSSTGDRYNEQFF. Here the CDR3 DNA reads TGTGCCAGCAGTTCGACAGGGGACCGCTACAATGAGCAGTTCTTC.